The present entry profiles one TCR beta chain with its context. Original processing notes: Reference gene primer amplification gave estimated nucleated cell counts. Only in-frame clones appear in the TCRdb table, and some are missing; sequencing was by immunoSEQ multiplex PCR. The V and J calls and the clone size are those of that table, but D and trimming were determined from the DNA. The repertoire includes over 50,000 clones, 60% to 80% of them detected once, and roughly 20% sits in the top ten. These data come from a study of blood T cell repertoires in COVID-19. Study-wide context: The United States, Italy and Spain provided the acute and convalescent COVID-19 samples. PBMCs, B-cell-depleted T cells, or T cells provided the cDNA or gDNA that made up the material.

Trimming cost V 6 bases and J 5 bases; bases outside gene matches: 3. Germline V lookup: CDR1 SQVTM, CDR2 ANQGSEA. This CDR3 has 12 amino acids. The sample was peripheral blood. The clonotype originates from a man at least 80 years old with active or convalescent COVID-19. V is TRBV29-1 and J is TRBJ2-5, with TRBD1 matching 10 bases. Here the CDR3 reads CSVDRGRETQYF. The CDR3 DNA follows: TGCAGCGTGGACAGGGGGAGGGAGACCCAGTACTTC.